These 12 T cell receptor beta chains were sequenced from one sample in a study of OX40 agonist ivuxolimab in advanced cancers. Profiling relied on immunoSEQ multiplex PCR, and the TCRdb table lists in-frame clones only, not all of them. The repertoire holds fewer than 70,000 clones, around nine tenths seen once, with approximately 1% in the top ten. The sequenced sample was CD4+ or CD8+ T cells sorted from blood, obtained in a trial of the OX40 agonist ivuxolimab. The receptors were gathered from an adult with an advanced solid tumor such as melanoma, head and neck, liver or kidney cancer.

The chain couples TRBV2 to TRBJ1-5, with D tentatively TRBD1 (6 bases). This CDR3 region has 14 residues. The germline CDR1 and CDR2 sequences are SNHLY and FYNNEI. V was clipped by 1 base and J by 7 bases, with 11 bases between them. This chain's CDR3 is CASSEGRGGQPQHF. Here the CDR3 DNA reads TGTGCCAGCAGTGAAGGCAGGGGAGGCCAGCCCCAGCATTTT.

V is TRBV25-1 and J is TRBJ1-2, with a tentative D call TRBD1 (6 bases). CDR3 length: 15 amino acids. The V end lost 6 bases, the J end lost 4 bases, and 18 bases lay between the germline ends. From germline, CDR1 is MGHDK and CDR2 SYGVNS. CDR3 DNA sequence: TGTGCCAGCAGCTCCATTCTAGGGGGAGGCTATGGCTACACCTTC. As protein: CASSSILGGGYGYTF.

CDR3 loop: CASSPDGNTIYF. CDR3 nucleotide sequence: TGCGCCAGCAGCCCGGACGGAAACACCATATATTTT. The V and J genes are TRBV5-1 and TRBJ1-3; D not certain. V gave up 4 bases and J gave up 4 bases, with 6 bases separating them. The CDR3 has 12 amino acids. CDR1 and CDR2 from the germline V gene are SGHRS and YFSETQ.

The rearrangement uses TRBV6-5 and TRBJ1-6; D is undetermined. Trimming stripped 2 bases from V and 10 bases from J, with 15 bases between. CDR3 length equals 15 residues. Germline CDR1 MNHEY, CDR2 SVGAGI. The DNA for the CDR3 is TGTGCCAGCAGTTACCGTGGACGCGGACTCTCACCCCTCCACTTT. Translating it yields CASSYRGRGLSPLHF.

J is TRBJ2-7 and V is TRBV5-1, with D possibly TRBD2 on 6 matching bases. V lost 0 bases and J 7 bases, leaving 17 bases between the germline ends. Germline CDR1 SGHRS, CDR2 YFSETQ. The CDR3 covers 15 residues. CDR3 nucleotides: TGCGCCAGCAGCTTGGTTCTGACGGAGGGTCGGGAGCAGTACTTC. Translated, it gives CASSLVLTEGREQYF.

The rearrangement joins TRBV2 to TRBJ1-1; a possible D gene is TRBD1 (5 bases). Trimming took 6 bases from V and 2 from J, leaving 10 bases between them. Germline CDR1 SNHLY, CDR2 FYNNEI. The CDR3 has 13 amino acids. The CDR3 region has the DNA TGTGCCAGCAGCCAGGACATCAACACTGAAGCTTTCTTT. Protein: CASSQDINTEAFF.

This chain connects TRBV5-1 to TRBJ1-2; 12 bases fit TRBD1. CDR1 is SGHRS and CDR2 is YFSETQ in the germline V gene. The CDR3 totals 18 residues. The V gene end was trimmed by 6 bases and the J gene end by 0 bases; junction bases not matched to a gene: 12. The DNA for the CDR3 is TGCGCCAGCACATCGGGACAGGGGGCGCGGGGTCCTAACTATGGCTACACCTTC. Protein product: CASTSGQGARGPNYGYTF.

The chain recombines TRBV6-6 with TRBJ1-2; no clear D. Trimming stripped 6 bases from V and 3 bases from J, with 17 bases between. Per germline, CDR1 MNHNY and CDR2 SVGAGI (reference sequence). The CDR3 sequence is 15 residues long. This CDR3 is CASRPSIQEYYGYTF. The CDR3 DNA sequence: TGTGCCAGCAGGCCATCCATACAAGAATACTATGGCTACACCTTC.

This clone has only one observation. V usage is TRBV7-9 and J usage is TRBJ1-2, with no clear D. The germline gives CDR1 SEHNR, CDR2 FQNEAQ (reference sequence). There are 12 residues in the CDR3. The ends were cut back, 1 base at V and 2 bases at J, with 2 bases in the middle. CDR3: CASSLDNYGYTF. CDR3 coding DNA: TGTGCCAGCAGCTTAGACAACTATGGCTACACCTTC.

In this sample, this clone turned up a few times. The rearrangement joins TRBV2 to TRBJ2-7; 7 bases map to TRBD1. The germline V gene has CDR1 SNHLY and CDR2 FYNNEI. There are 12 residues in the CDR3. Trimming removed 8 bases from V and 3 bases from J; junction bases left unmatched: 4. CDR3: CASRDSHYEQYF. The CDR3 region has the DNA TGTGCCAGCCGGGACAGTCACTACGAGCAGTACTTC.

This chain connects TRBV18 to TRBJ2-7; TRBD1 is a possible D gene (6 bases). Trimming shortened V by 5 bases and J by 7 bases, and 12 bases separated the two germline ends. Germline CDR1 is KGHSH and CDR2 is LQKENI. This CDR3 contains 12 residues. The CDR3 nucleotides are TGTGCCAGCTCAAACAGGGTACTGGAGCAGTACTTC. As protein: CASSNRVLEQYF.

The rearrangement joins TRBV5-6 to TRBJ1-1; perhaps TRBD1 as D (5 bases). The CDR3 runs 14 residues. V dropped 1 base and J dropped 6 bases, with 13 bases sitting between them. The V gene's germline CDR1 is SGHDT and CDR2 YYEEEE. The CDR3 DNA reads TGTGCCAGCAGCTTGTACAGGCGAGAGGCTGAAGCTTTCTTT. Its protein is CASSLYRREAEAFF.